This T cell receptor (beta chain) was captured by sequencing in a study of regulatory T cells in long-lasting Graves disease (dated by TCRdb to the early 2020s). Study-level background: Patients with newly diagnosed Graves' disease had been on antithyroid drugs for under 3 months. The study took place in China and was registered as a clinical trial. This study used TCR sequencing and RNA sequencing of peripheral blood to compare persistent Graves' disease patients against newly diagnosed Graves' disease patients. A total of around 33 samples were covered by TCR sequencing, comprising about 13 persistent and approximately 20 newly diagnosed Graves' disease patients.

Interpreted using the paper, the time point label stands for: newly diagnosed GD, antithyroid drugs for less than 3 months. For both TCR sequencing and RNA sequencing, RNA was extracted from PBMCs in TRIzol. Graves' disease was diagnosed according to American Thyroid Association guidelines. Patients were recruited from an endocrinology department in Xi'an, China. From each patient, about 9 milliliters of peripheral blood was collected into an EDTA anticoagulant tube. PBMCs were isolated by Ficoll Paque Plus density gradient separation without further T cell sorting. RNA quality was checked with an Agilent 2100 Bioanalyzer and agarose gel, and concentration with a NanoDrop 2000. Broader findings and caveats from the paper: As a limitation, the authors acknowledged that the small sample size may reduce accuracy. Patients with persistent disease shared more public clonotypes (around 2,500) than newly diagnosed patients did (roughly 970). Only the TCR beta chain was sequenced and analyzed. Because the primary lesion, thyroid tissue, could not be accessed, the study looked at peripheral blood alone. Persistent disease showed preferential use of TRBV28, TRBJ1-2 and TRBJ2-5, whereas newly diagnosed disease favored TRBV20-1 and TRBJ2-1. Compared with newly diagnosed patients, patients with persistent Graves' disease had lower TCR Shannon entropy and fewer highly expanded clones, which suggests clonal expansion.

This clonotype was counted only a few times. Its antigen is not yet known. No much larger clone is present one base from it, and per-base qualities are unavailable. Library preparation used multiplex PCR. TCRdb lists the instrument as Illumina HiSeq 4000. To build TCR beta libraries, CDR3 regions were amplified by Arm-PCR using iRepertoire HTBI primers. PCR products were gel purified before sequencing. As for the original processing: Gene usage analysis of CDR3 amino acid clonotypes relied on the approximately 60 TRBV and over 13 TRBJ segments identified across samples. COPE and FqMerger were used to merge filtered high-quality paired reads into contigs. BLAST was used to align contigs to the IMGT TRBV, TRBD and TRBJ reference genes, and CDR3 was defined following IMGT. Clonotypes above 0.1% frequency were classified as highly expanded clones. Shannon entropy served as the measure of repertoire diversity, while the Gini coefficient captured V-J evenness. A clonotype was considered public if more than one individual shared it. TCRdb cleaned the public reads at Q25 with fastp, built clones with MiXCR and kept in-frame beta chains. Rows with a matching CDR3 protein are joined into one entry that keeps the most common DNA and genes. The V and J calls shown here were made by TCRdb, not taken from the authors' results. This sample comprises 550,000 to 650,000 distinct CDR3 sequences, about 16% of them detected only once. The leading ten clones occupy around 12% of the sample.

The CDR3 goes from the cysteine to the phenylalanine over 15 residues. Only the CDR3 DNA stays, 45 bases, in frame from base 1. The CDR1 and CDR2 encoded by the germline V gene (reference sequence) are GTSNPN and SVGIG. V gives up 0 bases and J gives up 1 base, and the segment between their germline ends measures 13 bases. A further study also used this sample, focusing on T cells in Graves' hyperthyroidism and ophthalmopathy. In that second paper, the authors write: Stable Graves' hyperthyroidism was defined as no progression to ophthalmopathy during 18 months of follow-up. Hyperthyroidism patients were newly diagnosed, had a disease duration of under 2 months, and were aged 18 to 65 years. Patients with uncontrolled infections, other autoimmune diseases, pregnancy or lactation were excluded. Diagnoses relied on clinical symptoms, serum thyroxine and TRAb, thyroid ultrasound and orbital computed tomography. The first round of RT-PCR for the TCR CDR3 was performed with the HTBI primer set and the Qiagen OneStep RT-PCR kit. Most expanded thyroid clonotypes (frequency above 0.001) were also detected in blood, a finding suggesting that blood repertoires may reflect thyroid immune responses. A 13 V-J signature model separated ophthalmopathy from stable hyperthyroidism, with roughly 88% sensitivity and 81.08% specificity in cross-validation and 80%/75% in testing. In validation, progression to ophthalmopathy was predicted by the model with 70.59% sensitivity and roughly 76% specificity, a median of about 6.4 months before onset. A discovery cohort of roughly 100 patients, approximately 45 with Graves' ophthalmopathy and over 55 with stable Graves' hyperthyroidism, was used to find distinguishing TCR V-J signatures. Prospective prediction of ophthalmopathy was tested in an independent validation cohort consisting of 18 to 20 hyperthyroidism patients and some 17 patients who later progressed to ophthalmopathy. The 75 to 100 discovery patients were divided at random into training and test sets in a 7:3 ratio. In about 6 Graves' hyperthyroidism patients, the study also compared T-cell repertoires from thyroid tissue with T-cell repertoires from blood. After blood sampling, hyperthyroidism patients were treated with methimazole at a starting dose of 30 mg daily, and ophthalmopathy patients were treated with high-dose intravenous methylprednisolone. Libraries were constructed in a second round of multiplex PCR, after which size selection and purification were performed. Paired-end sequencing of the libraries was performed with 100 bp reads on an Illumina HiSeq2000. Raw data were processed with SOAPnuke, discarding reads with adapters, uncalled bases, mean Phred below 15, or no exact constant-primer or identifier match. COPE v1.2.5 was used to merge high-quality paired reads, and clonotypes were defined as unique nucleotide sequences. MiTCR v1.1 was used to align clonotypes to the IMGT TRBV, TRBD and TRBJ reference segments. The analysis was restricted to V-J combinations with a frequency above 0.0001, which together covered just over 98% of the repertoires. The TCS score was defined as the ratio of F50 (clonal expansion) to E x V (chaos), calculated using BLOSUM62-based TCRdist between CDR3 peptides within each V-J. Welch's t-statistics and random forest reduced 450 to 600 V-J features to 10 to 15, which were used in a naive Bayes classifier (R e1071). No statistical method was used to set the sample size in advance, and investigators knew the group allocation. The paper describes TCR Vbeta CDR3 sequencing of 140 or so peripheral blood samples, made up of some 40 ophthalmopathy patients, roughly 75 hyperthyroidism patients and 17 progressor patients.

This sample comprised peripheral blood mononuclear cells (PBMCs), obtained at new diagnosis, from a patient treated with antithyroid drugs. The V and J genes are TRBV30 and TRBJ2-7; the D gene is perhaps TRBD1, on 6 matching bases. This TCR came from a man between 18 and 35 years old with Graves disease. Donor details come from another sample of the same person, matched by shared clones. The DNA is as follows: TGTGCCTGGAGTGTCCCAGGGGCAAATTCCTACGAGCAGTACTTC. Its coded protein is CAWSVPGANSYEQYF.